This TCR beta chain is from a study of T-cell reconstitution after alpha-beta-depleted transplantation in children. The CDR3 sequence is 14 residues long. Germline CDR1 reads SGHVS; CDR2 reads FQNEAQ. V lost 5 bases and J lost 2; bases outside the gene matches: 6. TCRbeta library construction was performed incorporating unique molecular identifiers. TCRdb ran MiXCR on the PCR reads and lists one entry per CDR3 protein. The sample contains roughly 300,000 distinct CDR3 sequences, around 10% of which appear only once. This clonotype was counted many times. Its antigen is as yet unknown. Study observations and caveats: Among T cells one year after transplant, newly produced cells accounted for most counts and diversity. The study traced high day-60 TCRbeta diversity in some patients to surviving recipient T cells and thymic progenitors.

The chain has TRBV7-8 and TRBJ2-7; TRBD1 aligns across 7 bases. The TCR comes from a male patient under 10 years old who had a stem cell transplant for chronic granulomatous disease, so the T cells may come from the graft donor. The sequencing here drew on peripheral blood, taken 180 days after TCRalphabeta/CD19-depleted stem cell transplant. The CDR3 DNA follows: TGTGCCAGCAGCGACCGGGACAGAACCTACGAGCAGTACTTC. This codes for CASSDRDRTYEQYF.